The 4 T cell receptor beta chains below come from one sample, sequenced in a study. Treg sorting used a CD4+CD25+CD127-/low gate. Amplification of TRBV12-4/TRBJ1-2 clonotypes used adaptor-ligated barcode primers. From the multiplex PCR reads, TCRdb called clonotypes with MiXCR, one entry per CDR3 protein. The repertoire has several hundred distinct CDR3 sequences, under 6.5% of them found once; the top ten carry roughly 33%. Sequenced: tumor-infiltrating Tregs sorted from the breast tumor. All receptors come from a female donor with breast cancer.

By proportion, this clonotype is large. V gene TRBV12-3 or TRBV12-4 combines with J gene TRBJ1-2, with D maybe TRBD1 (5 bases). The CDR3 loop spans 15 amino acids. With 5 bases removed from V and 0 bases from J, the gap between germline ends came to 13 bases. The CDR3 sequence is CASSRGVRTNYGYTF. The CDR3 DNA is TGTGCCAGCAGTCGGGGCGTCAGGACTAACTATGGCTACACCTTC.

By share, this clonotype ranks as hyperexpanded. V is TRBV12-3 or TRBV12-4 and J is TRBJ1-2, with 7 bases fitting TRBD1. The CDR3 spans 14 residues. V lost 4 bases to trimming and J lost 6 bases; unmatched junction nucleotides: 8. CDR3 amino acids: CASSSADRPNGYTF. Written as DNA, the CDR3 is TGTGCCAGCAGTTCTGCGGACAGGCCGAATGGCTACACCTTC.

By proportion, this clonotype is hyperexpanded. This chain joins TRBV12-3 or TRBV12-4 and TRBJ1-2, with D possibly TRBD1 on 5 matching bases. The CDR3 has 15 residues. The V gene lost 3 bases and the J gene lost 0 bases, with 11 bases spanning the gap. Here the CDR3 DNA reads TGTGCCAGCAGTTTCACAGGAGACCCTAACTATGGCTACACCTTC. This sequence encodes CASSFTGDPNYGYTF.

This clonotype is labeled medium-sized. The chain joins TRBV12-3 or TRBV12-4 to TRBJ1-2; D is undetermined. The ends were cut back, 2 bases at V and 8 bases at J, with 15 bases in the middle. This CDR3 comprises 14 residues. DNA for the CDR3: TGTGCCAGCAGTTTAATTACCTCCGTATCGGGCTACACCTTC. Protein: CASSLITSVSGYTF.